This passage covers 23 T cell receptor beta chains from one sample sequenced in a study of shared clonotypes between healthy human individuals (TCRdb year 2020). Receptor libraries were prepared by the immunoSEQ multiplex PCR assay. TCRdb re-hosts the immuneACCESS table, in-frame sequences only. Its copies lack some clones; in the studies checked, an unresolved V gene accounts for under half of them, and the cause for the rest is not known. The sample records about 1.5 million clones, roughly 97% of which are singletons. The ten largest clones add up to roughly 1.1% of the sample. Sequenced material: naive CD4+ T cells sorted from blood. The cell subset or site label for this specimen denotes: CD45RA+ positively selected. The receptors stem from a young man in good health.

The CDR3 loop is CASSRQGFETQYF. CDR3 coding DNA: TGTGCCAGCAGCCGACAGGGTTTTGAGACCCAGTACTTC. The chain has TRBV6-6 and TRBJ2-5; 7 bases align to TRBD1. The CDR3 covers 13 residues. V was pared by 6 bases and J by 5 bases, with 6 bases of the junction left unmatched. Germline values: CDR1 MNHNY, CDR2 SVGAGI (reference sequence).

This clone was observed a single time. The chain recombines TRBV7-9 with TRBJ2-7; perhaps TRBD1 as D (6 bases). The V gene's germline CDR1 is SEHNR and CDR2 FQNEAQ (reference sequence). Trimming removed 5 bases from V and 3 bases from J, with 14 bases in between. The CDR3 totals 14 residues. The CDR3 loop reads CASSRGTGSYEQYF. CDR3 DNA: TGTGCCAGCAGCCGAGGAACAGGGAGCTACGAGCAGTACTTC. The whole variable domain, filled in from reference TRBV7-9 and TRBJ2-7, reads DTGVSQNPRHKITKRGQNVTFRCDPISEHNRLYWYRQTLGQGPEFLTYFQNEAQLEKSRLLSDRFSAERPKGSFSTLEIQRTEQGDSAMYLCASSRGTGSYEQYFGPGTRLTVT.

The V gene is TRBV5-1, the J gene TRBJ2-1; no clear D gene. Trimming took 7 bases from V and 8 from J, leaving 19 bases between them. Germline values: CDR1 SGHRS, CDR2 YFSETQ. The CDR3 contains 14 residues. CDR3 sequence: CASCRRVLVDEQFF. For the CDR3, the DNA is TGCGCCAGCTGCAGACGGGTTTTAGTAGATGAGCAGTTCTTC.

V is TRBV4-1 and J is TRBJ2-7, with D possibly matching TRBD1 (6 bases). The V gene lost 4 bases and the J gene lost 3 bases, with 10 bases spanning the gap. This CDR3 comprises 13 residues. CDR1 is MGHRA and CDR2 is YSYEKL in the germline V gene. The CDR3 loop reads CASSPPDSYEQYF. DNA for the CDR3: TGCGCCAGCAGCCCGCCGGACAGCTACGAGCAGTACTTC.

This chain joins TRBV2 and TRBJ2-5, with D possibly TRBD2 on 6 matching bases. Germline V gives CDR1 SNHLY, CDR2 FYNNEI. The CDR3 runs to 13 residues. V was pared by 8 bases and J by 2 bases, with 12 bases between. CDR3 sequence reads: CASWGRQQETQYF. Written as DNA, the CDR3 is TGTGCCAGCTGGGGGAGGCAACAAGAGACCCAGTACTTC.

This chain connects TRBV30 to TRBJ2-5; tentatively, D is TRBD1 (5 bases). The CDR3 spans 13 residues. Trimming stripped 3 bases from V and 5 bases from J, with 13 bases between. Germline values: CDR1 GTSNPN, CDR2 SVGIG (reference sequence). In DNA, the CDR3 is TGTGCCTGGAGCCCTAGACAGTTGGAGACCCAGTACTTC. Residues: CAWSPRQLETQYF. Combining the CDR3 with reference TRBV30 and TRBJ2-5 gives the whole variable domain SQTIHQWPATLVQPVGSPLSLECTVEGTSNPNLYWYRQAAGRGLQLLFYSVGIGQISSEVPQNLSASRPQDRQFILSSKKLLLSDSGFYLCAWSPRQLETQYFGPGTRLLVL.

The CDR3 region is CASSSRRGDYGYTF. CDR3 sequence (DNA): TGTGCCAGCAGCAGCCGCAGGGGGGACTATGGCTACACCTTC. This rearrangement joins TRBV11-1 to TRBJ1-2; 7 bases match TRBD1. Trimming took 5 bases from V and 3 from J; bases not matched to a gene: 6. CDR1 and CDR2 (germline): SGHAT, FQDESV (reference sequence). This CDR3 contains 14 residues.

This clone was seen a single time. This chain connects TRBV7-8 to TRBJ1-5, with 9 bases that match TRBD1. This CDR3 comprises 17 residues. Looked up from germline, CDR1 is SGHVS and CDR2 is FQNEAQ. The V segment lost 3 bases and the J segment 5 bases; nucleotides outside the gene matches: 11. The CDR3 loop is CASSLRARTGGDQPQHF. The CDR3 DNA sequence: TGTGCCAGCAGCTTGAGGGCTCGAACAGGGGGCGATCAGCCCCAGCATTTT.

This chain joins TRBV28 and TRBJ1-1; D possibly corresponds to TRBD1 (6 bases). Trimming removed 6 bases from V and 1 base from J, with 6 bases in between. Per germline, CDR1 MDHEN and CDR2 SYDVKM. The CDR3 sequence is 12 residues long. The CDR3 coding sequence is TGTGCCAGCAGAGGGGGGAACACTGAAGCTTTCTTT. As protein: CASRGGNTEAFF.

This chain connects TRBV2 to TRBJ2-5; 11 nucleotides line up with TRBD1. From germline, CDR1 is SNHLY and CDR2 FYNNEI. The CDR3 sequence is 12 residues long. V lost 11 bases, J lost 2 bases, and 1 base stayed unmatched. The CDR3 protein is CAGTGGQETQYF. CDR3 nucleotides: TGTGCCGGGACAGGGGGTCAAGAGACCCAGTACTTC. Filled out from reference TRBV2 and TRBJ2-5, the complete variable domain reads EPEVTQTPSHQVTQMGQEVILRCVPISNHLYFYWYRQILGQKVEFLVSFYNNEISEKSEIFDDQFSVERPDGSNFTLKIRSTKLEDSAMYFCAGTGGQETQYFGPGTRLLVL.

A single count supports this clone. The chain links TRBV5-5 to TRBJ2-2, with D maybe TRBD1 (5 bases). The CDR3 spans 13 residues. Trimming took 4 bases from V and 6 from J, leaving 10 bases between them. Germline V gene sequence: CDR1 SGHKS, CDR2 YYEKEE (reference sequence). Here the CDR3 reads CASSDQGPGELFF. The CDR3 bases are TGTGCCAGCAGCGATCAGGGCCCCGGGGAGCTGTTTTTT.

The chain joins TRBV27 to TRBJ1-3; tentative D call: TRBD1 (6 bases). Germline assignment: CDR1 MNHEY and CDR2 SMNVEV (reference sequence). The CDR3 length is 15 residues. The ends were cut back, 5 bases at V and 3 bases at J, with 14 bases in the middle. The CDR3 reads CASSARGLGGNTIYF. The CDR3 DNA reads TGTGCCAGCAGTGCCCGGGGGCTCGGTGGAAACACCATATATTTT.

The gene calls are TRBV10-2 and TRBJ1-5, with 12 bases identical to TRBD1. The V and J ends lost 1 base and 6 bases, in that order; junction bases with no gene match: 4. The germline CDR1 and CDR2 sequences are WSHSY and SAAADI. The CDR3 is made up of 16 amino acids. CDR3 coding DNA: TGCGCCAGCAGTGAGTTCCGGGACAGGGGGCTTCAGCCCCAGCATTTT. It encodes CASSEFRDRGLQPQHF.

This clone was recorded once. J is TRBJ2-1 and V is TRBV5-1; 14 bases match TRBD2. CDR1 is SGHRS and CDR2 is YFSETQ in the germline V gene. The trim removed 5 bases at V and 7 bases at J, leaving 5 bases unmatched. This CDR3 comprises 15 residues. This chain's CDR3 is CASRRGLAGVNEQFF. CDR3 nucleotide sequence: TGCGCCAGCAGACGGGGACTAGCGGGAGTAAATGAGCAGTTCTTC.

J is TRBJ2-7 and V is TRBV18; 8 bases align to TRBD2. The CDR3 length is 19 residues. The V and J ends lost 2 bases and 2 bases, in that order; junction bases with no gene match: 17. The germline V gene has CDR1 KGHSH and CDR2 LQKENI. CDR3 sequence (DNA): TGTGCCAGCTCACCAGTCTTTAGCGGGATCAGAGGGTTTACCTACGAGCAGTACTTC. Translation gives CASSPVFSGIRGFTYEQYF.

With regard to this clone: Additional DNA sequences in this sample encode the identical CDR3. V usage is TRBV5-4 and J usage is TRBJ2-3; no reliable D call. CDR1 is SGHNT, CDR2 YYREEE, per germline (reference sequence). The CDR3 sequence is 12 residues long. The germline V and J ends were trimmed by 0 bases and 6 bases, with 5 bases remaining between them. This chain's CDR3 is CASSLVGDTQYF. DNA of the CDR3: TGTGCCAGCAGCTTGGTTGGGGATACGCAGTATTTT.

The V gene is TRBV27, the J gene TRBJ1-4; 7 bases agree with TRBD1. Unmatched junction bases numbered 11, after V lost 6 bases and J lost 7 bases. The V gene's germline CDR1 is MNHEY and CDR2 SMNVEV (reference sequence). The CDR3 runs to 15 residues. The CDR3 loop reads CASRTLTGVGEKLFF. CDR3 nucleotide sequence: TGTGCCAGCAGGACCTTAACAGGGGTCGGTGAAAAACTGTTTTTT.

The chain links TRBV19 to TRBJ1-2; D might be TRBD1 (6 bases). V lost 6 bases, J lost 2 bases, and 10 bases lay in between. CDR1 is LNHDA and CDR2 is SQIVND in the germline V gene (reference sequence). This CDR3 is built from 13 residues. CDR3 sequence (DNA): TGTGCCAGTAGCGCCAGGGGCAACTATGGCTACACCTTC. This codes for CASSARGNYGYTF.

The rearrangement joins TRBV6-5 to TRBJ1-5, with D tentatively TRBD1 (6 bases). CDR1 is MNHEY, CDR2 SVGAGI, per germline. With 6 bases removed from V and 5 bases from J, the gap between germline ends came to 17 bases. This CDR3 spans 15 amino acids. The chain's CDR3 is CASRRGGILDQPQHF. DNA of the CDR3: TGTGCCAGCAGGAGAGGGGGAATTCTGGATCAGCCCCAGCATTTT.

The chain links TRBV7-6 to TRBJ1-5; D might be TRBD1 (5 bases). In germline, CDR1 is SGHVS, CDR2 FNYEAQ. The CDR3 has 15 amino acids. V was clipped by 3 bases and J by 3 bases, with 12 bases between them. CDR3 sequence (DNA): TGTGCCAGCAGCTTTTTTGTGGGGACCAATCAGCCCCAGCATTTT. Translating it yields CASSFFVGTNQPQHF.

The chain links TRBV4-1 to TRBJ1-5, with D unclear. This CDR3 comprises 17 residues. V gave up 0 bases and J gave up 4 bases, with 16 bases separating them. In germline, CDR1 is MGHRA, CDR2 YSYEKL. The CDR3 reads CASSQDALGRGNQPQHF. CDR3 bases: TGCGCCAGCAGCCAAGATGCGCTGGGCCGCGGAAATCAGCCCCAGCATTTT.

The chain couples TRBV7-9 to TRBJ2-3; D call uncertain. Trimming removed 2 bases from V and 9 bases from J, with 9 bases in between. The CDR3 contains 12 residues. CDR1 is SEHNR and CDR2 is FQNEAQ in the germline V gene (reference sequence). The CDR3 DNA is TGTGCCAGCAGCTTATACCAGGAGACGCAGTATTTT. Translated: CASSLYQETQYF. The full variable domain, completed using reference TRBV7-9 and TRBJ2-3, is DTGVSQNPRHKITKRGQNVTFRCDPISEHNRLYWYRQTLGQGPEFLTYFQNEAQLEKSRLLSDRFSAERPKGSFSTLEIQRTEQGDSAMYLCASSLYQETQYFGPGTRLTVL.

For this clone: This CDR3 is also generated by other DNA sequences in the sample. This sequence joins TRBV30 and TRBJ1-2; no reliable D call. There are 12 residues in the CDR3. Germline V gene lookup returns CDR1 GTSNPN and CDR2 SVGIG (reference sequence). V lost 0 bases and J lost 8, with 10 bases in between. CDR3: CAWSVPVSGYTF. Here the CDR3 DNA reads TGTGCCTGGAGTGTACCAGTATCCGGCTACACCTTC.